Following are 21 T cell receptor beta chains from one sample sequenced in a study of shared clonotypes between healthy human individuals (TCRdb year 2020). Library preparation employed the immunoSEQ multiplex PCR assay. This is the immuneACCESS table as TCRdb keeps it, with only in-frame sequences that have V and J called. A part of the clones is gone; compared with another copy, unresolved V genes explain less than half, and the rest is unexplained. Here the sample has hundreds of thousands of clones; approximately 96% occur a single time. Of the sample, 0.11% falls within the top ten clones. CD8 naive samples were obtained by positive selection for CCR7 among CD45RO-negative cells, yielding a CD45RA+CCR7+ population from which TemRA cells were excluded. The material sequenced was naive CD8+ T cells sorted from blood. What the cell subset or site label conveys for this sample: CD45RA+CCR7+. The receptors originated from a woman in her 30s in good health.

The V and J genes are TRBV6-5 and TRBJ2-5, with D maybe TRBD1 (5 bases). Germline CDR1 is MNHEY and CDR2 is SVGAGI. The CDR3 has 16 amino acids. Trimming removed 2 bases at V and 1 base at J, with 14 bases between. Written as DNA, the CDR3 is TGTGCCAGCAGTTACGGCGCCGGACAACCCCAAGAGACCCAGTACTTC. The encoded protein is CASSYGAGQPQETQYF.

The V and J genes are TRBV7-8 and TRBJ2-7, with 10 bases lining up with TRBD1. This CDR3 is built from 15 residues. The J segment lost 7 bases and the V segment lost 2 bases, leaving 8 bases of the junction unmatched. From germline, CDR1 is SGHVS and CDR2 FQNEAQ. CDR3 sequence reads: CASSLSGTGAGEQYF. The CDR3 region has the DNA TGTGCCAGCAGCTTATCCGGGACAGGGGCTGGGGAGCAGTACTTC.

The V gene is TRBV19, the J gene TRBJ2-7; 10 bases align to TRBD2. The CDR3 spans 14 residues. The ends lost 7 bases at V and 3 bases at J; junction bases unmatched: 6. The V gene's germline CDR1 is LNHDA and CDR2 SQIVND (reference sequence). The CDR3, as DNA: TGTGCCAGTAATAGCGGGAGGACCTTCTACGAGCAGTACTTC. Amino acid sequence: CASNSGRTFYEQYF.

This clone was seen once. The chain combines TRBV5-6 with TRBJ2-7; D may be TRBD1 (6 bases). The germline gives CDR1 SGHDT, CDR2 YYEEEE. V was shortened by 0 bases and J by 3 bases, with 13 bases between the two germline ends. CDR3 length: 15 residues. The chain's CDR3 is CASSLALTGFYEQYF. Written as DNA, the CDR3 is TGTGCCAGCAGCTTGGCATTGACAGGTTTCTACGAGCAGTACTTC.

This chain joins TRBV7-9 and TRBJ2-5; D perhaps matches TRBD1 (5 bases). The DNA end is more similar to TRBJ2-7, so the J call may be wrong. There are 16 residues in the CDR3. CDR1 and CDR2 from the germline V gene are SEHNR and FQNEAQ (reference sequence). The CDR3 is CASSPRQRDPYYEQYF. CDR3 DNA: TGTGCCAGCAGCCCCAGACAGAGAGACCCTTACTACGAGCAGTACTTC.

This clone was recorded once. V usage is TRBV7-8 and J usage is TRBJ2-1; 7 bases match TRBD2. Trimming removed 8 bases from V and 7 bases from J; junction bases left unmatched: 14. The CDR3 extends over 15 amino acids. CDR1 and CDR2 (germline): SGHVS, FQNEAQ. In DNA form, the CDR3 reads TGTGCCAGCGGGAATTCGGGGGGAGTAAGTAATGAGCAGTTCTTC. Amino acids: CASGNSGGVSNEQFF.

The V and J genes are TRBV6-1 and TRBJ2-3; the match to TRBD2 covers 10 bases. The ends lost 2 bases at V and 4 bases at J; junction bases unmatched: 12. The CDR3 sequence is 18 residues long. The V gene's germline CDR1 is MNHNS and CDR2 SASEGT. The CDR3, as DNA: TGTGCCAGCAGTGAAACGTCTAGCGGGAGTTCGGGCGCAGATACGCAGTATTTT. Its translation: CASSETSSGSSGADTQYF.

The rearrangement uses TRBV5-4 and TRBJ2-7; D not resolved. The length of the CDR3 is 13 residues. Germline V gene data show CDR1 as SGHNT and CDR2 as YYREEE (reference sequence). V shed 2 bases and J shed 0 bases, with 6 bases lying between them. CDR3 region: CASSLGNSYEQYF. As DNA, the CDR3 is TGTGCCAGCAGCTTAGGGAACTCCTACGAGCAGTACTTC.

The DNA of the CDR3 is TGTGCCAGCAGTCTAAGACTAGGGGCCACAGATACGCAGTATTTT. It is translated as CASSLRLGATDTQYF. The rearrangement uses TRBV28 and TRBJ2-3; a weak D match, TRBD2 (6 bases). This CDR3 comprises 15 residues. V was clipped by 5 bases and J by 2 bases, with 14 bases between them. The germline CDR1 and CDR2 sequences are MDHEN and SYDVKM. Looking up the rest from reference TRBV28 and TRBJ2-3 gives the full variable domain: DVKVTQSSRYLVKRTGEKVFLECVQDMDHENMFWYRQDPGLGLRLIYFSYDVKMKEKGDIPEGYSVSREKKERFSLILESASTNQTSMYLCASSLRLGATDTQYFGPGTRLTVL.

The V gene is TRBV4-2, the J gene TRBJ2-7, with 8 bases aligning to TRBD2. The CDR3 consists of 17 residues. V lost 1 base, J lost 1 base, and 9 bases stayed unmatched. Germline lookup yields CDR1 LGHNA and CDR2 YNFKEQ. Here the CDR3 DNA reads TGTGCCAGCAGCCAAGGCGGAAGCGGGAGACTATCCTACGAGCAGTACTTC. This codes for CASSQGGSGRLSYEQYF.

V is TRBV13 and J is TRBJ2-1; D remains ambiguous. The ends were cut back, 3 bases at V and 6 bases at J, with 12 bases in the middle. This CDR3 has 14 amino acids. The germline gives CDR1 PRHDT, CDR2 FYEKMQ (reference sequence). The CDR3 DNA reads TGTGCCAGCAGCTTCTTTCTCCTGGGCAATGAGCAGTTCTTC. Protein product: CASSFFLLGNEQFF.

This chain links TRBV28 with TRBJ1-1; TRBD1 is a possible D gene (6 bases). The CDR3 consists of 15 residues. Trimming cost V 5 bases and J 0 bases, with 13 bases left between them. Germline CDR1 and CDR2: MDHEN and SYDVKM. The CDR3 reads CASSPIQGMNTEAFF. CDR3 coding DNA: TGTGCCAGCAGTCCTATACAGGGAATGAACACTGAAGCTTTCTTT.

The V gene is TRBV19, the J gene TRBJ1-1, with 10 bases fitting TRBD1. Germline V gene lookup returns CDR1 LNHDA and CDR2 SQIVND (reference sequence). Losses at the gene ends were 0 bases for V and 5 bases for J; bases not matched to a gene: 6. This CDR3 is 16 amino acids long. CDR3 amino acids: CASSIDRDRGSTEAFF. The DNA of the CDR3 is TGTGCCAGTAGTATAGACCGGGACAGGGGTTCTACTGAAGCTTTCTTT.

V and J are TRBV11-2 and TRBJ2-2; D is unresolved. Germline loops: CDR1 SGHAT, CDR2 FQNNGV. V was pared by 5 bases and J by 6 bases, with 10 bases between. The CDR3 runs to 13 residues. The CDR3, as DNA: TGTGCCAGCAGCATCTACCCGGCCGGGGAGCTGTTTTTT. It codes for CASSIYPAGELFF.

V and J are TRBV30 and TRBJ2-7, with D possibly TRBD1 on 5 matching bases. This CDR3 spans 13 amino acids. V was pared by 0 bases and J by 1 base, with 7 bases between. Per the germline V gene, CDR1 is GTSNPN and CDR2 is SVGIG (reference sequence). The CDR3 sequence: CAWSVGHSYEQYF. The CDR3 nucleotides read TGTGCCTGGAGTGTAGGACATTCCTACGAGCAGTACTTC.

The chain joins TRBV6-5 to TRBJ1-5; weak D call: TRBD1 (5 bases). This CDR3 region has 14 residues. The germline gives CDR1 MNHEY, CDR2 SVGAGI. V dropped 6 bases and J dropped 0 bases, with 9 bases sitting between them. This CDR3 is CASRGTDSNQPQHF. CDR3 in DNA: TGTGCCAGCAGGGGGACGGATAGCAATCAGCCCCAGCATTTT.

The J gene is TRBJ2-1, the V gene TRBV9, with 13 bases lining up with TRBD2. J was trimmed by 8 bases and V by 0 bases; bases with no gene match: 11. The CDR3 length is 18 residues. CDR1 is SGDLS, CDR2 YYNGEE, per germline. The CDR3 DNA is TGTGCCAGCAGCGTAGGGTCCCGGACTAGCGGGAGTGGGTATGAGCAGTTCTTC. This gives the protein CASSVGSRTSGSGYEQFF.

V usage is TRBV7-8 and J usage is TRBJ2-3, with a possible D match to TRBD1 (5 bases). Trimming took 2 bases from V and 0 from J, leaving 27 bases between them. This CDR3 spans 21 amino acids. The germline gives CDR1 SGHVS, CDR2 FQNEAQ. Here the CDR3 reads CASSLNRGRASRVSSTDTQYF. The CDR3 nucleotides are TGTGCCAGCAGCTTAAATCGAGGCAGGGCCTCTAGGGTTTCGAGCACAGATACGCAGTATTTT.

The chain carries TRBV5-1 and TRBJ1-2; 7 nucleotides agree with TRBD1. V was clipped by 1 base and J by 4 bases; unmatched bases: 7. The CDR3 runs 15 residues. Germline loops: CDR1 SGHRS, CDR2 YFSETQ. CDR3 residues: CASSLTPGQLYGYTF. The CDR3 region has the DNA TGCGCCAGCAGCTTGACCCCGGGACAGCTCTATGGCTACACCTTC.

The chain is built from TRBV19 and TRBJ2-4, with D perhaps TRBD1 (6 bases). CDR1 is LNHDA and CDR2 is SQIVND in the germline V gene (reference sequence). This CDR3 spans 13 amino acids. V shed 6 bases and J shed 6 bases, with 12 bases lying between them. CDR3 amino acids: CASRDSNGNIQYF. DNA for the CDR3: TGTGCCAGTAGGGACAGTAACGGAAACATTCAGTACTTC.

CDR3: CASSLVLAGRTGELFF. Written as DNA, the CDR3 is TGTGCCAGCAGCTTAGTTCTAGCGGGGCGCACCGGGGAGCTGTTTTTT. This sequence joins TRBV7-8 and TRBJ2-2; TRBD2 agrees at 9 bases. The CDR3 contains 16 residues. J lost 4 bases, V lost 1 base, and 4 bases had no gene match. Germline values: CDR1 SGHVS, CDR2 FQNEAQ.